This TCR beta chain was retrieved from a study of cytomegalovirus exposure and HLA in healthy donors. General study points: It was only CMV serostatus that was available as immune exposure information.

PCR involved 60 Vbeta and 13 Jbeta primers. Clones were sequenced by immunoSEQ multiplex PCR, and TCRdb holds only the in-frame ones, with some missing. The table records 150,000 to 200,000 clones, roughly 77% of them present only once. With regard to this clone: Its antigen is currently unknown.

This CDR3 has 15 residues. V lost 6 bases and J 1 base, leaving 16 bases between the germline ends. CDR1 is MNHEY and CDR2 is SMNVEV in the germline V gene (reference sequence). Sequenced: PBMCs. This clonotype was obtained from a young man in good health and CMV-seropositive. The chain couples TRBV27 to TRBJ2-7; D not resolved. The CDR3 region has the DNA TGTGCCAGCAGCTCCTCCGTGGTAGCATCCTACGAGCAGTACTTC. As protein: CASSSSVVASYEQYF.